A selection of T cell receptor beta chains follows, all from one sample in a study of neurological immune-mediated disorders. Each CDR3 protein gets one entry after TCRdb re-called the 5' RACE reads with MiXCR. The table includes 55,000 to 85,000 distinct CDR3 sequences, 2.5% to 4% detected once. What was sequenced was PBMCs. These TCRs come from a woman aged 45-65 years with multiple sclerosis. Each CDR3 is given with its conserved first and last residue. The D gene is left open where the match is weak. Where a row states a size, it is once, few, many or the class of an expanded clone; other rows omit it.

clone_size d_call cdr3_length j_call v_call cdr3_nt cdr3_aa
many . 12 TRBJ1-5 TRBV7-2 TGTGCCAGCAGCCCCGCCCGGGGGCCCCAGCATTTT CASSPARGPQHF
many . 15 TRBJ1-5 TRBV7-9 TGTGCCAGCAGCTTAGGTTCGGAACCCGGGCAGCCCCAGCATTTT CASSLGSEPGQPQHF
many TRBD2 16 TRBJ2-5 TRBV5-1 TGCGCCAGCAGCTTGGGGACTAGGATTAACCAAGAGACCCAGTACTTC CASSLGTRINQETQYF
many TRBD1 12 TRBJ1-1 TRBV20-1 TGCAGTGCCAGGGACAGAAACACTGAAGCTTTCTTT CSARDRNTEAFF
. TRBD2 13 TRBJ2-7 TRBV20-1 TGCAGTGCTAGAGAGTTCCCGGGAGGCGAGCAGTACTTC CSAREFPGGEQYF
many . 14 TRBJ2-5 TRBV7-9 TGTGCCAGCAGCTCGTCGGTGGGGCGCGAGACCCAGTACTTC CASSSSVGRETQYF
many . 15 TRBJ1-6 TRBV7-2 TGTGCCAGCAGCTTAGAGGTTGGCCATAATTCACCCCTCCACTTT CASSLEVGHNSPLHF
many . 15 TRBJ2-5 TRBV6-5 TGTGCCAGCAGTGACGCAGGGTCAGGTAGAGAGACCCAGTACTTC CASSDAGSGRETQYF
many TRBD1 15 TRBJ2-1 TRBV7-3 TGTGCCAGCAGCCCCCGTTTAGGGGGCAACGATGAGCAGTTCTTC CASSPRLGGNDEQFF
many . 12 TRBJ2-5 TRBV7-9 TGTGCCAGCGGGGGGCGTCGGGAGACCCAGTACTTC CASGGRRETQYF
many . 15 TRBJ1-3 TRBV4-3 TGCGCCAGCAGCCAAGACAGGTTCGGTGAAAACACCATATATTTT CASSQDRFGENTIYF
many TRBD1 17 TRBJ2-1 TRBV5-1 TGCGCCAGCAGCTCGATTCTAGTGGACAGGGCTTACAATGAGCAGTTCTTC CASSSILVDRAYNEQFF
many . 16 TRBJ1-6 TRBV20-1 TGCAGTGCTCATCCTGGCAGGGGCTCCTATAATTCACCCCTCCACTTT CSAHPGRGSYNSPLHF
many TRBD2 14 TRBJ2-1 TRBV27 TGTGCCAGCAGTTTATACGGGAGGTACAATGAGCAGTTCTTC CASSLYGRYNEQFF
many . 12 TRBJ2-5 TRBV20-1 TGCAGTGCTAGAGGACTTTGGGAGACCCAGTACTTC CSARGLWETQYF
many . 13 TRBJ1-2 TRBV29-1 TGCAGCGCCAATATACAGGGTCGGCGCGGCTACACCTTC CSANIQGRRGYTF
many TRBD1 15 TRBJ2-7 TRBV20-1 TGCAGTGCTCGATACCCCGGGACAGGGGGATCCGAGCAGTACTTC CSARYPGTGGSEQYF
many TRBD1 14 TRBJ2-7 TRBV19 TGTGCCAGTAGTGCCCGGACAGGACCCTACGAGCAGTACTTC CASSARTGPYEQYF
many . 18 TRBJ2-7 TRBV20-1 TGCAGTGCCCACAAAGAAAGCGGGCGCCTTGGGGTTTACTACGAGCAGTACTTC CSAHKESGRLGVYYEQYF
many . 13 TRBJ2-1 TRBV5-6 TGTGCCAGCAGCTTGGATACTTACAATGAGCAGTTCTTC CASSLDTYNEQFF
many . 14 TRBJ1-2 TRBV9 TGTGCCAGCAGCGTAGCGGGCCCTAAGGGGAGCTACACCTTC CASSVAGPKGSYTF
many TRBD2 16 TRBJ2-3 TRBV2 TGTGCCAGCAGTCGTAATAGCGGGGGGGCTACAGATACGCAGTATTTT CASSRNSGGATDTQYF
many . 18 TRBJ2-4 TRBV4-3 TGCGCCAGCAGCCAAGATTATGGACGGGATCTAGCCAAAAACATTCAGTACTTC CASSQDYGRDLAKNIQYF
many . 12 TRBJ2-7 TRBV20-1 TGCAGTGCTAGTAGGGGGGACTACGAGCAGTACTTC CSASRGDYEQYF
few TRBD1 16 TRBJ2-3 TRBV5-1 TGCGCCAGCAGCTTGGTAACCGGGACAGACACAGATACGCAGTATTTT CASSLVTGTDTDTQYF
many TRBD2 13 TRBJ2-1 TRBV28 TGTGCCAGCGGACTAGCGGGATCGGATGAGCAGTTCTTC CASGLAGSDEQFF
medium-sized . 13 TRBJ2-7 TRBV5-1 TGCGCCAGCAGCAAGGGGACGGACTACGAGCAGTACTTC CASSKGTDYEQYF
many TRBD2 14 TRBJ2-3 TRBV19 TGTGCCAGTAGTCTAGCGGGAGACACCGATACGCAGTATTTT CASSLAGDTDTQYF
many . 13 TRBJ2-2 TRBV7-2 TGTGCCAGCAGCTTAGATCCCACCGGGGAGCTGTTTTTT CASSLDPTGELFF
many . 18 TRBJ1-4 TRBV3-1 TGTGCCAGCAGCCAACGTTTCAAGGGACTCGGCACTAATGAAAAACTGTTTTTT CASSQRFKGLGTNEKLFF
many . 15 TRBJ2-7 TRBV4-1 TGCGCCAGCAGCCAAGTACTCACTCCTACCTACGAGCAGTACTTC CASSQVLTPTYEQYF
few . 13 TRBJ1-4 TRBV5-1 TGCGCCAGCAGCGTGGGGCCTTCCGAAAAACTGTTTTTT CASSVGPSEKLFF
many . 11 TRBJ2-3 TRBV12-3/TRBV12-4 TGTGCCAGCAGTTTGAGGGCCGTTCTGTATTTT CASSLRAVLYF
many . 12 TRBJ2-3 TRBV7-9 TGTGCCAGCAGGGGGACGGGGGATACGCAGTATTTT CASRGTGDTQYF
many . 14 TRBJ2-2 TRBV10-3 TGTGCCATCAGTGGGGGAGTGTTCACCGGGGAGCTGTTTTTT CAISGGVFTGELFF
many TRBD2 16 TRBJ2-1 TRBV20-1 TGCAGTGCTAGAGGCCCCGGGGTAGCGGGGCACAATGAGCAGTTCTTC CSARGPGVAGHNEQFF
many TRBD1 12 TRBJ1-6 TRBV28 TGTGCCAGCCGGGACAGCCTTTCACCCCTCCACTTT CASRDSLSPLHF
many . 15 TRBJ1-2 TRBV7-6 TGTGCCAGCAGCTTAGGAGCAGGGGATGACTATGGCTACACCTTC CASSLGAGDDYGYTF
many TRBD1 16 TRBJ2-3 TRBV9 TGTGCCAGCAGCGTATTGGGACAGGGGAGGGAAGATACGCAGTATTTT CASSVLGQGREDTQYF
few . 11 TRBJ2-3 TRBV6-2/TRBV6-3 TGTGCCAGCAAGCGGTCAGATACACAGTATTTT CASKRSDTQYF
many TRBD2 12 TRBJ2-1 TRBV29-1 TGCAGCGTTGTTACCGGGAGGCATGAGCAGTTCTTC CSVVTGRHEQFF